One and the same sample provided the 22 T cell receptor beta chains below, sequenced in a study of OX40 agonist ivuxolimab in advanced cancers. Using immunoSEQ multiplex PCR, the repertoire was profiled, and TCRdb retains in-frame clones only, with some absent. The data contain 110,000 or so clones, roughly 90% of them seen just once; the ten biggest clones take up roughly 0.61%. This sample comprised CD4+ or CD8+ T cells sorted from blood, obtained in a trial of the OX40 agonist ivuxolimab. The origin of the receptors is an adult with an advanced solid tumor such as melanoma, head and neck, liver or kidney cancer.

The chain is built from TRBV6-6 and TRBJ2-3, with TRBD2 matching over 14 bases. Germline V gene data show CDR1 as MNHNY and CDR2 as SVGAGI (reference sequence). The CDR3 consists of 15 residues. Unmatched junction bases numbered 4, after V lost 7 bases and J lost 4 bases. The chain's CDR3 is CASTTSGGVPDTQYF. DNA of the CDR3: TGTGCCAGCACGACTAGCGGGGGGGTACCAGATACGCAGTATTTT.

The V and J genes are TRBV2 and TRBJ1-4; D possibly corresponds to TRBD1 (6 bases). V was trimmed by 0 bases and J by 5 bases, leaving 10 bases between them. Germline V gene lookup returns CDR1 SNHLY and CDR2 FYNNEI. CDR3 size: 15 residues. This CDR3 reads CASSEARGGNEKLFF. The DNA for the CDR3 is TGTGCCAGCAGTGAAGCGCGAGGGGGGAATGAAAAACTGTTTTTT.

V usage is TRBV6-4 and J usage is TRBJ2-5; the D gene could be TRBD1 or TRBD2 (5 bases each). The CDR3 sequence is 14 residues long. V lost 8 bases to trimming and J lost 2 bases, with 15 bases between them. Germline V lookup: CDR1 MRHNA, CDR2 SNTAGT. Here the CDR3 DNA reads TGTGCCAGCCTCCTGGGGGAAAAACAAGAGACCCAGTACTTC. Translating it yields CASLLGEKQETQYF.

The V and J genes are TRBV30 and TRBJ1-5; tentatively, D is TRBD1 (5 bases). CDR1 GTSNPN and CDR2 SVGIG come from the germline V gene (reference sequence). Between the trimmed V and J ends, which lost 2 bases and 2 bases, there was a span of 10 bases. CDR3 length equals 14 residues. The CDR3 sequence: CAWSSQTGNQPQHF. CDR3 coding DNA: TGTGCCTGGAGTAGCCAGACAGGCAATCAGCCCCAGCATTTT.

V and J are TRBV19 and TRBJ1-1; tentatively, D is TRBD1 (5 bases). This CDR3 region has 17 residues. The V gene's germline CDR1 is LNHDA and CDR2 SQIVND (reference sequence). Trimming took 3 bases from V and 5 from J, leaving 22 bases between them. This CDR3 is CASSIFQGVLGGTEAFF. The CDR3 nucleotides read TGTGCCAGTAGTATTTTTCAGGGCGTTTTGGGTGGGACTGAAGCTTTCTTT.

This rearrangement joins TRBV7-2 to TRBJ2-1; TRBD1 matches 11 bases. CDR3 length equals 15 residues. The V and J ends lost 4 bases and 8 bases, in that order; junction bases with no gene match: 7. CDR1 and CDR2 (germline): SGHTA, FQGNSA. The CDR3 sequence: CASSSPGQGAHEQFF. In DNA, the CDR3 is TGTGCCAGCAGCTCCCCAGGACAGGGGGCCCATGAGCAGTTCTTC.

The chain combines TRBV18 with TRBJ2-1; a possible D gene is TRBD2 (7 bases). Trimming removed 5 bases at V and 7 bases at J, with 15 bases between. This CDR3 has 14 amino acids. CDR1 and CDR2 from the germline V gene are KGHSH and LQKENI. The DNA of the CDR3 is TGTGCCAGCTCAGCGGGGGCCCCTTTTAATGAGCAGTTCTTC. Its protein product is CASSAGAPFNEQFF.

The rearrangement links TRBV6-5 to TRBJ2-7; 9 bases match TRBD1. V dropped 5 bases and J dropped 3; count of bases not matched to a gene: 5. Germline CDR1 and CDR2: MNHEY and SVGAGI. The CDR3 is 14 amino acids. The CDR3 DNA follows: TGTGCCAGCAGTAAGGGACAGGGCCTCTACGAGCAGTACTTC. Encoded protein: CASSKGQGLYEQYF.

The chain joins TRBV5-1 to TRBJ2-5, with 7 bases that match TRBD1. Germline V lookup: CDR1 SGHRS, CDR2 YFSETQ. The ends lost 0 bases at V and 8 bases at J; junction bases unmatched: 10. This CDR3 is 15 amino acids long. The CDR3 nucleotides read TGCGCCAGCAGCTTGGAAATTACAGGGGCAAAAACCCAGTACTTC. Translated: CASSLEITGAKTQYF.

The rearrangement joins TRBV4-2 to TRBJ1-4, with 9 bases fitting TRBD1. The CDR3 contains 15 residues. V gave up 1 base and J gave up 8 bases; unmatched junction bases: 5. The germline gives CDR1 LGHNA, CDR2 YNFKEQ. CDR3 DNA: TGTGCCAGCAGCCAAGGACAGGGGGAGAGGGAAAAACTGTTTTTT. Translation gives CASSQGQGEREKLFF.

The rearrangement uses TRBV6-5 and TRBJ1-6; D gene ambiguous. Trimming removed 0 bases from V and 10 bases from J, with 7 bases in between. The germline CDR1 and CDR2 sequences are MNHEY and SVGAGI. The CDR3 runs 13 residues. The DNA for the CDR3 is TGTGCCAGCAGTTACTCCAGAGGCTCACCCCTCCACTTT. Translation: CASSYSRGSPLHF.

The genes are TRBV25-1 and TRBJ1-5; D call uncertain. Between the trimmed V and J ends, which lost 3 bases and 0 bases, there was a span of 6 bases. Germline lookup yields CDR1 MGHDK and CDR2 SYGVNS. The CDR3 covers 14 residues. In DNA, the CDR3 is TGTGCCAGCAGTGACGGGGATAGCAATCAGCCCCAGCATTTT. Encoded protein: CASSDGDSNQPQHF.

The gene calls are TRBV30 and TRBJ2-1, with D perhaps matching TRBD1 or TRBD2 (5 bases each). The CDR3 contains 13 residues. V dropped 1 base and J dropped 4 bases, with 8 bases sitting between them. The germline CDR1 and CDR2 sequences are GTSNPN and SVGIG (reference sequence). The CDR3 loop is CAWSAGPYNEQFF. The DNA of the CDR3 is TGTGCCTGGAGTGCGGGACCTTACAATGAGCAGTTCTTC.

The chain couples TRBV6-1 to TRBJ1-4; D uncertain. The germline gives CDR1 MNHNS, CDR2 SASEGT. V lost 10 bases, J lost 0 bases, and 15 bases lay in between. The CDR3 is 15 amino acids. The DNA of the CDR3 is TGTGCCACCAGGACCAGCGGGGCAACTAATGAAAAACTGTTTTTT. Translated: CATRTSGATNEKLFF.

This chain connects TRBV9 to TRBJ2-5; no firm D call. CDR1 is SGDLS, CDR2 YYNGEE, per germline. V was pared by 2 bases and J by 4 bases, with 15 bases between. The CDR3 length is 15 residues. The CDR3 spells CASSVSSHSRETQYF. The CDR3 region has the DNA TGTGCCAGCAGCGTGTCTAGTCATTCTCGAGAGACCCAGTACTTC.

This clone was recorded a few times. This rearrangement joins TRBV9 to TRBJ1-2; unclear D gene. CDR3 length equals 14 residues. Trimming cost V 0 bases and J 4 bases, with 10 bases left between them. Germline V gene sequence: CDR1 SGDLS, CDR2 YYNGEE. In nucleotides, the CDR3 is TGTGCCAGCAGCGTAGGTACTGTCGGCTATGGCTACACCTTC. Translating it yields CASSVGTVGYGYTF. Together with reference TRBV9 and TRBJ1-2, the CDR3 gives the full variable domain: DSGVTQTPKHLITATGQRVTLRCSPRSGDLSVYWYQQSLDQGLQFLIQYYNGEERAKGNILERFSAQQFPDLHSELNLSSLELGDSALYFCASSVGTVGYGYTFGSGTRLTVV.

This chain links TRBV19 with TRBJ1-2, with D possibly matching TRBD1 (5 bases). The germline V gene has CDR1 LNHDA and CDR2 SQIVND (reference sequence). The CDR3 spans 12 residues. Trimming shortened V by 7 bases and J by 4 bases, and 10 bases separated the two germline ends. The CDR3 spells CASTLGTYGYTF. For the CDR3, the DNA is TGTGCCAGTACCCTCGGGACCTATGGCTACACCTTC.

This rearrangement joins TRBV11-1 to TRBJ2-5; weak D call: TRBD2 (6 bases). Germline V gene sequence: CDR1 SGHAT, CDR2 FQDESV (reference sequence). The CDR3 has 16 amino acids. V lost 2 bases and J lost 5, with 18 bases in between. CDR3: CASSLWDSSRGETQYF. CDR3 bases: TGTGCCAGCAGCTTATGGGACTCCTCACGTGGGGAGACCCAGTACTTC.

The gene calls are TRBV6-6 and TRBJ1-5; no clear D gene. Between the trimmed V and J ends, which lost 5 bases and 0 bases, there was a span of 14 bases. This CDR3 contains 16 residues. Germline-derived CDR1 and CDR2 are MNHNY and SVGAGI (reference sequence). The CDR3 spells CASSRPTQTSNQPQHF. Written as DNA, the CDR3 is TGTGCCAGCAGTCGACCGACACAGACTAGCAATCAGCCCCAGCATTTT.

The chain recombines TRBV4-1 with TRBJ1-2, with D uncertain. This CDR3 contains 14 residues. V was cut by 4 bases and J by 2 bases, with 11 bases left in between. Germline CDR1 and CDR2: MGHRA and YSYEKL. CDR3 loop: CASSPQQLNYGYTF. CDR3 nucleotides: TGCGCCAGCAGCCCTCAACAGTTAAACTATGGCTACACCTTC.

This chain connects TRBV27 to TRBJ2-7, with TRBD2 matching 8 bases. The germline V gene encodes CDR1 MNHEY and CDR2 SMNVEV (reference sequence). The length of the CDR3 is 12 residues. J lost 6 bases, V lost 6 bases, and 4 bases had no gene match. CDR3 coding DNA: TGTGCCAGCAGCTTCCGGGAGGGCGAGCAGTACTTC. It specifies CASSFREGEQYF.

The V call is TRBV5-1, the J call TRBJ2-1; TRBD2 aligns across 8 bases. The CDR3 runs to 15 residues. J lost 8 bases, V lost 1 base, and 8 bases had no gene match. Germline CDR1 SGHRS, CDR2 YFSETQ. The CDR3 sequence is CASSLQGTSGYEQFF. In nucleotides, the CDR3 is TGCGCCAGCAGCTTGCAAGGGACTAGTGGCTATGAGCAGTTCTTC.